These T cell receptor beta chains were read from a single sample in a study of graft-versus-host responses after intestinal transplantation. The method was immunoSEQ multiplex PCR; TCRdb's version includes in-frame clones alone and lacks a portion of them. The sample lists 35,000 to 45,000 clones; 85% to 95% were seen once. The sample here was PBMCs, taken around 730 days after intestinal transplantation. Receptors originate from a human patient who received an intestinal transplant, so some T cells may come from the graft donor. The CDR3 runs from the conserved cysteine through the conserved F or W. Fields, in order: J gene, CDR3 length, V gene, clone size, D gene, CDR3 protein, CDR3 DNA. A D gene is named only where the DNA matches it firmly. Size is stated for part of the rows, as once, few or many counts, or as a class when the clone is expanded.

j_call: TRBJ1-5
cdr3_length: 13
v_call: TRBV6-5
clone_size: .
d_call: .
cdr3_aa: CASSYDRTGPQHF
cdr3_nt: TGTGCCAGCAGTTATGACAGGACTGGGCCCCAGCATTTT

j_call: TRBJ2-1
cdr3_length: 15
v_call: TRBV28
clone_size: .
d_call: .
cdr3_aa: CASSLGGGLYNEQFF
cdr3_nt: TGTGCCAGCAGCCTAGGGGGAGGTCTATACAATGAGCAGTTCTTC

j_call: TRBJ1-2
cdr3_length: 13
v_call: TRBV6-5
clone_size: .
d_call: .
cdr3_aa: CASSRKGNYGYTF
cdr3_nt: TGTGCCAGCAGTAGGAAGGGGAACTATGGCTACACCTTC

j_call: TRBJ1-1
cdr3_length: 16
v_call: TRBV18
clone_size: .
d_call: TRBD1
cdr3_aa: CASSPRQGGANTEAFF
cdr3_nt: TGTGCCAGCTCACCCAGACAGGGGGGGGCGAACACTGAAGCTTTCTTT

j_call: TRBJ2-1
cdr3_length: 12
v_call: TRBV11-2
clone_size: once
d_call: .
cdr3_aa: CASSLRRGWQFF
cdr3_nt: TGTGCCAGCAGCTTAAGAAGGGGTTGGCAGTTCTTC

j_call: TRBJ1-2
cdr3_length: 14
v_call: TRBV4-2
clone_size: .
d_call: .
cdr3_aa: CASSQDKGNYGYTF
cdr3_nt: TGTGCCAGCAGCCAAGATAAGGGGAACTATGGCTACACCTTC

j_call: TRBJ2-1
cdr3_length: 12
v_call: TRBV5-1
clone_size: once
d_call: .
cdr3_aa: CASSWDYNEQFF
cdr3_nt: TGCGCCAGCAGCTGGGACTACAATGAGCAGTTCTTC

j_call: TRBJ2-6
cdr3_length: 16
v_call: TRBV14
clone_size: .
d_call: .
cdr3_aa: CASSAQRPPGANVLTF
cdr3_nt: TGTGCCAGCAGCGCCCAGAGGCCTCCTGGGGCCAACGTCCTGACTTTC

j_call: TRBJ1-3
cdr3_length: 16
v_call: TRBV6-5
clone_size: once
d_call: .
cdr3_aa: CASSYSSGSSGNTIYF
cdr3_nt: TGTGCCAGCAGTTACTCGTCGGGTAGCTCTGGAAACACCATATATTTT

j_call: TRBJ2-4
cdr3_length: 16
v_call: TRBV4-1
clone_size: .
d_call: .
cdr3_aa: CASSQDWTGAKNIQYF
cdr3_nt: TGCGCCAGCAGCCAAGATTGGACCGGGGCCAAAAACATTCAGTACTTC

j_call: TRBJ1-1
cdr3_length: 15
v_call: TRBV2
clone_size: few
d_call: .
cdr3_aa: CASSERVSQVTEAFF
cdr3_nt: TGTGCCAGCAGTGAACGGGTCTCCCAGGTCACTGAAGCTTTCTTT

j_call: TRBJ2-7
cdr3_length: 14
v_call: TRBV6-6
clone_size: .
d_call: .
cdr3_aa: CATKRLGPSYEQYF
cdr3_nt: TGTGCCACTAAAAGGTTAGGTCCGTCCTACGAGCAGTACTTC

j_call: TRBJ1-1
cdr3_length: 13
v_call: TRBV19
clone_size: .
d_call: .
cdr3_aa: CASSRQINTEAFF
cdr3_nt: TGTGCCAGTAGTCGGCAGATAAACACTGAAGCTTTCTTT

j_call: TRBJ2-3
cdr3_length: 16
v_call: TRBV12-5
clone_size: .
d_call: TRBD2
cdr3_aa: CASGLERAGVGDTQYF
cdr3_nt: TGTGCTAGTGGTTTGGAACGGGCGGGAGTCGGTGATACGCAGTATTTT

j_call: TRBJ2-3
cdr3_length: 16
v_call: TRBV9
clone_size: .
d_call: TRBD2
cdr3_aa: CASSEIAGVLTDTQYF
cdr3_nt: TGTGCCAGCAGCGAAATAGCGGGAGTACTTACAGATACGCAGTATTTT

j_call: TRBJ1-5
cdr3_length: 14
v_call: TRBV27
clone_size: .
d_call: TRBD1
cdr3_aa: CASRQGQGNQPQHF
cdr3_nt: TGTGCCAGCAGACAAGGACAGGGCAATCAGCCCCAGCATTTT

j_call: TRBJ2-5
cdr3_length: 12
v_call: TRBV11-3
clone_size: .
d_call: TRBD2
cdr3_aa: CASSLGGGGQYF
cdr3_nt: TGTGCCAGCAGCTTAGGCGGCGGGGGGCAGTACTTC

j_call: TRBJ2-1
cdr3_length: 13
v_call: TRBV7-9
clone_size: once
d_call: .
cdr3_aa: CASSFLIDNEQFF
cdr3_nt: TGTGCCAGCAGCTTTCTGATTGACAATGAGCAGTTCTTC